This T cell receptor (beta chain) is from a study of cytomegalovirus exposure and HLA in healthy donors. Study-level findings and limits: Sequencing artifact likely explains a cluster of highly shared sequence variants. TCR beta V- and J-gene trimming, according to a later analysis, was linked to a missense DCLRE1C variant. A few chains tied to CMV proved CMV antigen-specific in vitro.

CDR3 length: 15 residues. The V and J ends lost 0 bases and 7 bases respectively, with 13 bases between them. Germline CDR1 is WSHSY and CDR2 is SAAADI. Turning to this clone: What it binds is not known.

The PCR had 60 Vbeta and 13 Jbeta primers. This table comes from immunoSEQ multiplex PCR, and its TCRdb copy is limited to in-frame clones, with some not included. The sample holds roughly 130,000 clones; 74% are singletons and the top ten take around 5.5%. The receptor's source is a woman in her forties or fifties in good health and CMV-seropositive. The chain recombines TRBV10-2 with TRBJ1-5; D gene uncertain. The sequenced sample was PBMCs. In DNA, the CDR3 is TGCGCCAGCAGTGAGTCGAATCCGTGGCAACAGCCCCAGCATTTT. Amino acid sequence: CASSESNPWQQPQHF.